The clone carrying this TCR beta chain was found a few times. Amplification of TCR beta CDR3 regions was performed using RNA transcripts as template. A first-round RT-PCR of the TCR CDR3 used the HTBI primer set. TCRdb itself ran the multiplex PCR reads through MiXCR, one entry per CDR3 protein. There are around 350,000 distinct CDR3 sequences in the sample; around 15% occur only once, and roughly a fifth lies in the top ten. These data originate in a study of T cells in Graves' hyperthyroidism and ophthalmopathy. The wider study: Peripheral blood specimens were obtained at initial diagnosis, prior to any treatment.

Trimming left V 4 bases short and J 5 bases short, with 18 bases between. In germline, CDR1 is LNHDA, CDR2 SQIVND (reference sequence). The CDR3 has 15 amino acids. The sequenced sample consisted of blood. This receptor was identified in a woman aged 60-75 years with Graves' ophthalmopathy. This chain connects TRBV19 to TRBJ2-7; the D gene is possibly TRBD2 (6 bases). CDR3: CASSTRRGAIDEQYF. The DNA for the CDR3 is TGTGCCAGTAGTACCCGACGCGGGGCTATCGACGAGCAGTACTTC. The variable domain in full, completed from reference TRBV19 and TRBJ2-7, reads DGGITQSPKYLFRKEGQNVTLSCEQNLNHDAMYWYRQDPGQGLRLIYYSQIVNDFQKGDIAEGYSVSREKKESFPLTVTSAQKNPTAFYLCASSTRRGAIDEQYFGPGTRLTVT.